This T cell receptor beta chain originates from a study of T cell repertoires in cytomegalovirus infection. Looking at the study overall: From public TCR beta signatures came an indication of both CMV infection and matching HLA type.

Of note for this clonotype: As yet, its antigen is unknown.

Broader study findings: HLA-C-restricted CMV-specific TCR beta clonotypes were dominant in the ex vivo response.

The CDR3 extends over 14 amino acids. CDR1 and CDR2 (germline): MGHDK, SYGVNS. The V and J ends lost 4 bases and 9 bases, in that order; junction bases with no gene match: 5. One entry per CDR3 protein results from TCRdb running MiXCR on the reads. Among a few hundred thousand distinct CDR3 sequences, more than 8% were seen once, and the ten largest hold around 4.5%. Sequences were obtained from PBMCs. The V call is TRBV25-1, the J call TRBJ1-6; 8 nucleotides align to TRBD1. The receptor was isolated from a human donor in good health (CMV status not recorded). Some clones in this sample may be carry-over from other donors' samples. The CDR3 sequence: CASSVQQGGSPLHF. In DNA, the CDR3 is TGTGCCAGCAGTGTTCAACAGGGGGGTTCACCCCTCCACTTT.